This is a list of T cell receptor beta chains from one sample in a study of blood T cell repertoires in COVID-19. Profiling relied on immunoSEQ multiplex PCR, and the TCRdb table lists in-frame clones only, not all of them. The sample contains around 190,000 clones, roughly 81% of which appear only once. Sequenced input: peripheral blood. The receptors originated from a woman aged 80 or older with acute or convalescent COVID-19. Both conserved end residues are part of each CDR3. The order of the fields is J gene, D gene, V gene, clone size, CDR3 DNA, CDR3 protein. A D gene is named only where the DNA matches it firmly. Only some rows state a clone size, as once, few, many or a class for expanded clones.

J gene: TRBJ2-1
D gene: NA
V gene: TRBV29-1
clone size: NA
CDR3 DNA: TGCAGCGTTGTTGGGGGGAGTAGGTCTTACAATGAGCAGTTCTTC
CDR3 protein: CSVVGGSRSYNEQFF

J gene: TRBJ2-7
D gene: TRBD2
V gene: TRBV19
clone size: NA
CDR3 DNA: TGTGCCAGTAGTACTAGCGGGGCCTCCTACGAGCAGTACTTC
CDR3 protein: CASSTSGASYEQYF

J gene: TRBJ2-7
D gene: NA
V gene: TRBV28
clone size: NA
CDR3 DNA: TGTGCCAGCAGTTTAATTGTTCCGGACGAGCAGTACTTC
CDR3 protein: CASSLIVPDEQYF

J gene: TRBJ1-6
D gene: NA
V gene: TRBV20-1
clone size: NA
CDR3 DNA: TGCAGTGCTAGAGAGCGGGTACCCCTCCACTTT
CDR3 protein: CSARERVPLHF

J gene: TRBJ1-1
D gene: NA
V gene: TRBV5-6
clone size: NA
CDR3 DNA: TGTGCCAGCAGCCTGGGGGAGTCTGAAGCTTTCTTT
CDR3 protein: CASSLGESEAFF

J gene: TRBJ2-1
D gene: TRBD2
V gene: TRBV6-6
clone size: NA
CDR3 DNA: TGTGCCAGCAGTCTAGCGGGAGAATATGAGCAGTTCTTC
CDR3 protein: CASSLAGEYEQFF

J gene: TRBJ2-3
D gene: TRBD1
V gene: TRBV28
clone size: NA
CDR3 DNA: TGTGCCAGCAGACGATGGACAGGGCAGCAGACGCAGTATTTT
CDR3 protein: CASRRWTGQQTQYF

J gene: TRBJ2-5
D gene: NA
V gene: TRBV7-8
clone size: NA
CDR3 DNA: TGTGCCAGCAGCCCAACATCCCAAGAGACCCAGTACTTC
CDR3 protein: CASSPTSQETQYF

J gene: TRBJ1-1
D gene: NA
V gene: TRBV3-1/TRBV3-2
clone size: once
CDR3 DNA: TGTGCCAGCAGCCGGACAGAGTGGAACACTGAAGCTTTCTTT
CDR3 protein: CASSRTEWNTEAFF

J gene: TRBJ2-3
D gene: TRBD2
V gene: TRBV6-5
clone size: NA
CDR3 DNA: TGTGCCAGCAGTTTCAGCGGGATAAGAGCAGATACGCAGTATTTT
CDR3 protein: CASSFSGIRADTQYF

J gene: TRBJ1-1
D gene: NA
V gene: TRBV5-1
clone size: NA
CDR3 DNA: TGCGCCAGCAGCCCTACCATGAACACTGAAGCTTTCTTT
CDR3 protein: CASSPTMNTEAFF

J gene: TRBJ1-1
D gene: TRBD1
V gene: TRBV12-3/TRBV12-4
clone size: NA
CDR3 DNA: TGTGCCAGCAGTCCGCGACAGGGGGCGGATGCTTTCTTT
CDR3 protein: CASSPRQGADAFF

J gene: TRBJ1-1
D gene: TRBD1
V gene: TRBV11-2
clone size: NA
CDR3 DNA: TGTGCCAGCAGCTTTGAGGGACAGGTAGGCACTGAAGCTTTCTTT
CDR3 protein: CASSFEGQVGTEAFF

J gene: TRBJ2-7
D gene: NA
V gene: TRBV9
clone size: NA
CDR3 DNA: TGTGCCAGCAGCGTAGCTGGACAGTACCACGAGCAGTACTTC
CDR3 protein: CASSVAGQYHEQYF

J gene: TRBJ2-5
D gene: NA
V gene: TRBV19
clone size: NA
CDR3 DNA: TGTGCCAGTACCCCGAATAGCGGACGCAACGGGGAGACCCAGTACTTC
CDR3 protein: CASTPNSGRNGETQYF

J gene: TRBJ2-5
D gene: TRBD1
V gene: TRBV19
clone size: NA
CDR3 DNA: TGTGCCAGTAGTACTACCGGGACAGAGAAAGAGACCCAGTACTTC
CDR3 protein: CASSTTGTEKETQYF

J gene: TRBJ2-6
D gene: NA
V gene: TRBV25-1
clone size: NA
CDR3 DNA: TGTGCCAGCAGTGGGGCGGGTAGCTCTGGGGCCAACGTCCTGACTTTC
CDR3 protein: CASSGAGSSGANVLTF

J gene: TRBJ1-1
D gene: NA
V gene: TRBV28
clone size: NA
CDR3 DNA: TGTGCCAGCAGTTTATTGGACAGAGGGCAAGCTTTCTTT
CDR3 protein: CASSLLDRGQAFF

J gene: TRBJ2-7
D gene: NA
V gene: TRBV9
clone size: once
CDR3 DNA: TGTGCCAGCAGTATGGGACTTCCAAGCTCCTACGAGCAGTACTTC
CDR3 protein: CASSMGLPSSYEQYF

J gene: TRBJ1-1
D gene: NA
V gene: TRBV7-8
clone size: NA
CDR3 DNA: TGTGCCAGCAGCCCTGGGCAGGGCACTGAAGCTTTCTTT
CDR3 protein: CASSPGQGTEAFF

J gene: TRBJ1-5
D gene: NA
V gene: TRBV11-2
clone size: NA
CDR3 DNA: TGTGCCAGCAGCTTAGAGGTGCAAGCCGATCAGCCCCAGCATTTT
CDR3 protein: CASSLEVQADQPQHF

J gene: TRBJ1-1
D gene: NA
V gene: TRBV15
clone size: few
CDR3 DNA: TGTGCCACCCAAGCTTGGCAGGGTAATTGGGACACTGAAGCTTTCTTT
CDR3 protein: CATQAWQGNWDTEAFF

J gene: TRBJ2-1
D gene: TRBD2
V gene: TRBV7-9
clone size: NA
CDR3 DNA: TGTGCCAGCAGCTTAGGGACGGGAGGGAACTCCTACAATGAGCAGTTCTTC
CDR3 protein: CASSLGTGGNSYNEQFF

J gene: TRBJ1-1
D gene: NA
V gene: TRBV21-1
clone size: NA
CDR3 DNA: TGTGCCAGCAGCAAAGTCAGGCGCCCGAACACTGAAGCTTTCTTT
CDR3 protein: CASSKVRRPNTEAFF

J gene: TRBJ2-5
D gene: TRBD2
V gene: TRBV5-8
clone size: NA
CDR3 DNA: TGTGCCAGCAGCTTAGCGGGGGTCCGGGAGACCCAGTACTTC
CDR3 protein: CASSLAGVRETQYF

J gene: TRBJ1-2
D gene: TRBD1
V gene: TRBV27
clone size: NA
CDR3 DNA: TGTGCCAGCAGTTTTGGTAGGGGGCAGCGAGCTAACTATGGCTACACCTTC
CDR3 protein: CASSFGRGQRANYGYTF

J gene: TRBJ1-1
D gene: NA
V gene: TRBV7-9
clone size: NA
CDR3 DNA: TGTGCCAGCAAGAGGGGAGGGAACACTGAAGCTTTCTTT
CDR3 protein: CASKRGGNTEAFF

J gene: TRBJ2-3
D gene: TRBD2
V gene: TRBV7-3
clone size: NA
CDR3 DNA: TGTGCCAGCAGCTTAACTTTTGCGGGAGGGCTGAATACGCAGTATTTT
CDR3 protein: CASSLTFAGGLNTQYF

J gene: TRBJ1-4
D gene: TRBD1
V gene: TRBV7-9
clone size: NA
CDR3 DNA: TGTGCCAGCACGGACAGGGTGGATGGAAAACTGTTTTTT
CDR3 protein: CASTDRVDGKLFF

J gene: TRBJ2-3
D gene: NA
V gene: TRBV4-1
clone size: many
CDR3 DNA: TGCGCCAGCAGCACCCGTTCGCGGGAACGCACAGATACGCAGTATTTT
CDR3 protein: CASSTRSRERTDTQYF

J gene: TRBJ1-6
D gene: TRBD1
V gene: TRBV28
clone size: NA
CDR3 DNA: TGTGCCAGCAGTTTAGGGGACAGTTCCCAATCACCCCTCCACTTT
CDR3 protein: CASSLGDSSQSPLHF

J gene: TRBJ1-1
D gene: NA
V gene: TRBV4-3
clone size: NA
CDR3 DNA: TGCGCCAGCAGCCAAGTACAGGGTGGCACTGAAGCTTTCTTT
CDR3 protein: CASSQVQGGTEAFF